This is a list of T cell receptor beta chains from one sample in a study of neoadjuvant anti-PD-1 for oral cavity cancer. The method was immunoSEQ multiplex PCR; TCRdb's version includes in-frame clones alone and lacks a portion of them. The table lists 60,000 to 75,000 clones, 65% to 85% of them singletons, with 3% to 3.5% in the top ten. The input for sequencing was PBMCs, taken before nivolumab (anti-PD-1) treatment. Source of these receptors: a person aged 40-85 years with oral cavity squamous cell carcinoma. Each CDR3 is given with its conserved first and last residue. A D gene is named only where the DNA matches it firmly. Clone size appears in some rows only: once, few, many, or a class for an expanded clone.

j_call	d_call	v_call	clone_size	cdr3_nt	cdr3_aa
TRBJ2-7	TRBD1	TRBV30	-	TGTGCCTGGAGTCGTAGGGACAGGACGTTCCCCGAGCAGTACTTC	CAWSRRDRTFPEQYF
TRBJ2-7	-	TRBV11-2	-	TGTGCCAGCAGTTACAAACACTACTCCTACGAGCAGTACTTC	CASSYKHYSYEQYF
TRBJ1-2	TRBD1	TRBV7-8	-	TGTGCCAGCAGCTCCACCACGGGGGGGAACAGGGGAGGTTCCGGCTACACCTTC	CASSSTTGGNRGGSGYTF
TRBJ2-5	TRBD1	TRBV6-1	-	TGTGCCAGCAGTGTGGACAGGGCAGAGACCCAGTACTTC	CASSVDRAETQYF
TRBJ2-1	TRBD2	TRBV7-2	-	TGTGCCAGCAGCTTTGCTTGGAGCGGGGGGGCTTATGAGCAGTTCTTC	CASSFAWSGGAYEQFF
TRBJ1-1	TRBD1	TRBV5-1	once	TGCGCCAGCAGCTTGACAGGGGGCTTTCTCAGAAGTATTTGGAACACTGAAGCTTTCTTT	CASSLTGGFLRSIWNTEAFF
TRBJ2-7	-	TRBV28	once	TGTGCCAGCAGTTTCAAGCTCTCCTACGAGCAGTACTTC	CASSFKLSYEQYF
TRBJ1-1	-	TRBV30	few	TGTGCCTGGAGCGGGGACATGAACACTGAAGCTTTCTTT	CAWSGDMNTEAFF
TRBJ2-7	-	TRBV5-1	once	TGCGCCAGCAGCTTACGAGGTTTGGGGGGCTTCGGATCCTACGAGCAGTACTTC	CASSLRGLGGFGSYEQYF
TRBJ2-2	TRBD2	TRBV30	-	TGTGCCTCAGGGCTAGCGGCTAACACCGGGGAGCTGTTTTTT	CASGLAANTGELFF
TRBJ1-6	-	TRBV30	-	TGTGCCTGGGGAGCCAGAATTGGGAGCTCCTATAATTCACCCCTCCACTTT	CAWGARIGSSYNSPLHF
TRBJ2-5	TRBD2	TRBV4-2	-	TGTGCCAGCAGCCAAGGAAGGGAGCGACTAGCGGGAGGACTCGAAGAGACCCAGTACTTC	CASSQGRERLAGGLEETQYF
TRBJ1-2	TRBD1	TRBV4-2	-	TGTGCCAGCAGCGGTCGCGACAGGGGCGGCTATGGCTACACCTTC	CASSGRDRGGYGYTF
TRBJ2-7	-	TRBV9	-	TGTGCCAGCAGCGTAGGAGGTAGCCGCTCCTACGAGCAGTACTTC	CASSVGGSRSYEQYF
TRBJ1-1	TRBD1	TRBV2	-	TGTGCCAGCATAGCCCGACAGGGGGATGACGCTGAAGCTTTCTTT	CASIARQGDDAEAFF
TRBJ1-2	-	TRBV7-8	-	TGTGCCAGCAGCCCCCCTGGAGCTGGTGGCTACACCTTC	CASSPPGAGGYTF
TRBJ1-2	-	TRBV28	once	TGTGCCAGCAGGGGAGGGCCCGATGGCTACACCTTC	CASRGGPDGYTF
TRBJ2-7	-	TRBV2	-	TGTGCCAGCAGTGACAAACAGGGATTTTACGAGCAGTACTTC	CASSDKQGFYEQYF
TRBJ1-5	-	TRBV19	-	TGTGCCAGTAAGGCTTGGGGCACGGGGGGAAATCAGCCCCAGCATTTT	CASKAWGTGGNQPQHF
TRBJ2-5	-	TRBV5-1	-	TGCGCCAGCAGCTTGGCCACGGTTTCTGAGGAGACCCAGTACTTC	CASSLATVSEETQYF
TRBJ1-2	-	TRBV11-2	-	TGTGCCAGCAGCCCCGGGGCGTATGGCTACACCTTC	CASSPGAYGYTF
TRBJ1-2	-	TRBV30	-	TGTGCCTGGAGTACAGGGAACTATGGCTACACCTTC	CAWSTGNYGYTF
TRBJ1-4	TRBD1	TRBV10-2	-	TGCGCCACCGTCGACAGGGGTCCCGATGAAAAACTGTTTTTT	CATVDRGPDEKLFF
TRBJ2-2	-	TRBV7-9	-	TGTGCCAGCAGCTTAGGTCTAGCTACCGGGGAGCTGTTTTTT	CASSLGLATGELFF
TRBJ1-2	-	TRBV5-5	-	TGTGCCAGCAGCTTGGCTCATGGCGGCAGGTTAAACGCCCGCTATGGCTACACCTTC	CASSLAHGGRLNARYGYTF
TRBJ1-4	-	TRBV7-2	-	TGTGCCAGCACGCCTATGATTTCAACTAATGAAAAACTGTTTTTT	CASTPMISTNEKLFF
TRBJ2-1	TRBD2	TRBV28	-	TGTGCCAGCCGAACCCCAATCGGACTAGCGGGATTAACGGTTGAGCAGTTCTTC	CASRTPIGLAGLTVEQFF
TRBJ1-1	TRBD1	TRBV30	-	TGTGCCTGGAACAGGGGTTTTAACACTGAAGCTTTCTTT	CAWNRGFNTEAFF
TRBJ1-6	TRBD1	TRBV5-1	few	TGCGCCAGCAGCTTACAGGGACAGCTGAATTCACCCCTCCACTTT	CASSLQGQLNSPLHF
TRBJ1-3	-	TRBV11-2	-	TGTGCCAGCAGCTTAGAGACAGGCTCTGGAAACACCATATATTTT	CASSLETGSGNTIYF
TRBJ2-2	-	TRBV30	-	TGTGCCGGGATAGGGCTGGGCGGGGAGCTGTTTTTT	CAGIGLGGELFF
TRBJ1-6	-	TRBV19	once	TGTGCCAGTAGTATCGGGGTTTCCCTCCACTTT	CASSIGVSLHF
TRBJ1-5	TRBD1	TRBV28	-	TGTGCCAGCAGCCCCGGACAGGGGGGACAGCCCCAGCATTTT	CASSPGQGGQPQHF
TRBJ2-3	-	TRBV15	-	TGTGCCACCAGCAGGGACCACACAGATACGCAGTATTTT	CATSRDHTDTQYF
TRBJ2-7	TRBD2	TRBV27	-	TGTGCCAGCAGTAAAAGGGAGGGCCGTCACGAGCAGTACTTC	CASSKREGRHEQYF
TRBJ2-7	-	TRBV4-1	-	TGCGCCAGCAGCCAAGGGGCGGGGAACCTACCCGAGCAGTACTTC	CASSQGAGNLPEQYF
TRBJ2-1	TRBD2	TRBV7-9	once	TGTGCCAGCAGCTTACCACCTCGGCTAGCGGGACTTCGCAATGAGCAGTTCTTC	CASSLPPRLAGLRNEQFF
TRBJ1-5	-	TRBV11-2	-	TGTGCCAGCAGCTTAGGGGTAGGCAGGGGCCATCAGCCCCAGCATTTT	CASSLGVGRGHQPQHF
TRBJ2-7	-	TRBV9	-	TGTGCCAGCAGCGTTAGGGCGGACACCAGTTACGAGCAGTACTTC	CASSVRADTSYEQYF
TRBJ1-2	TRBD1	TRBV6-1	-	TGTGCCAGCAGTGAAAGAACAGGGGGCTATGGCTACACCTTC	CASSERTGGYGYTF
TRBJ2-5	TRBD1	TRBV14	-	TGTGCCAGCAGCCAGACCAGGGGGCGTCAAGAGACCCAGTACTTC	CASSQTRGRQETQYF
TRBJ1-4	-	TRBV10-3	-	TGTGCCATCAGTCGGGGGGAAACCGAAAAACTGTTTTTT	CAISRGETEKLFF
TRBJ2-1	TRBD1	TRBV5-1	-	TGCGCCAGCTCGAGGAGTGGGACAGGGGGCAATGAGCAGTTCTTC	CASSRSGTGGNEQFF
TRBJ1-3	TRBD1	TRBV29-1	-	TGCAGCGTTGTCGGGACAGGGTCCTCTGGAAACACCATATATTTT	CSVVGTGSSGNTIYF
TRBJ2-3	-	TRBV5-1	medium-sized	TGCGCCAGCAGCTTGGTCACAGATACGCAGTATTTT	CASSLVTDTQYF
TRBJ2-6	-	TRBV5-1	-	TGCGCCAGCAGCCTCGACTCTGGGGCCAACGTCCTGACTTTC	CASSLDSGANVLTF
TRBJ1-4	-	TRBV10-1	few	TGCGCCAGCAGTGCGAGGTGGGGTGAAAAACTGTTTTTT	CASSARWGEKLFF
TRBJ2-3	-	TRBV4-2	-	TGTGCCAGCAGCCAAGAATATGGGGGTGGCACAGATACGCAGTATTTT	CASSQEYGGGTDTQYF
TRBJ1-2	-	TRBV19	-	TGTGCCAGTACCATGGGCGGGAGAAGTGGAGGCTACACCTTC	CASTMGGRSGGYTF
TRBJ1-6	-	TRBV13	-	TGTGCCAGCAGCTTTCAGGGGCCGCTGGTTAGTAATTCACCCCTCCACTTT	CASSFQGPLVSNSPLHF
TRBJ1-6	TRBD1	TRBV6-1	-	TGTGCCAGCAGCCCGACAGGGTTCGATTCACCCCTCCACTTT	CASSPTGFDSPLHF